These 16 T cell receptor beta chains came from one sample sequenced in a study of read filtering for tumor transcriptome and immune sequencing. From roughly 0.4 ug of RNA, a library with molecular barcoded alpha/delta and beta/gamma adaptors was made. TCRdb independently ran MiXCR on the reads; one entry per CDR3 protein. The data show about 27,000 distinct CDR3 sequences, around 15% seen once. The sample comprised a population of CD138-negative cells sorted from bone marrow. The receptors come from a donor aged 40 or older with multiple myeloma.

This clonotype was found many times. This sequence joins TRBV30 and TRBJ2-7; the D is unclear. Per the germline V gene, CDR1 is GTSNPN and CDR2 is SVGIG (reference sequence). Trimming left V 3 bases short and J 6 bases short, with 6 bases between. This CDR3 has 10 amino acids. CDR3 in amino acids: CAWSEVEQYF. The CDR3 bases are TGTGCCTGGAGCGAGGTCGAGCAGTACTTC.

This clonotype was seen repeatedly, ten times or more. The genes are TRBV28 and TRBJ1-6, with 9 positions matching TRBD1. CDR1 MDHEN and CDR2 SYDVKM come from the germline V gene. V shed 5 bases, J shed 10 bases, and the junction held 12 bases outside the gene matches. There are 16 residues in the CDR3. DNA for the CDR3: TGTGCCAGCAGTGCCGCGGGACAGGGAAGAGGGTCACCCCTCCACTTT. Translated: CASSAAGQGRGSPLHF.

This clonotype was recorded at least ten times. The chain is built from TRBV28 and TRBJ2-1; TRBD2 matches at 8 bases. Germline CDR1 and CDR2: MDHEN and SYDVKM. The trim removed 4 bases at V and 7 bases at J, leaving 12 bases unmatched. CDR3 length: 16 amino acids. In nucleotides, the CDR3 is TGTGCCAGCAGTTCGGGAGGGGTAGCGGGAACGAATGAGCAGTTCTTC. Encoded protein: CASSSGGVAGTNEQFF.

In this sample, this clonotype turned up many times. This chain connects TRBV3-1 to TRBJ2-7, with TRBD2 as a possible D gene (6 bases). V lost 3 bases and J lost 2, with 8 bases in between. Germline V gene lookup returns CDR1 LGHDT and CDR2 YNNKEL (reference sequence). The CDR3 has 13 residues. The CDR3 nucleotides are TGTGCCAGCAGCCAGGCGGGAACCTACGAGCAGTACTTC. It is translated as CASSQAGTYEQYF.

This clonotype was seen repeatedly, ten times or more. In DNA, the CDR3 is TGTGCCAGCAGGCAAATTAGCGGGAGGGCCTCAGATACGCAGTATTTT. Protein: CASRQISGRASDTQYF. The chain employs TRBV6-6 and TRBJ2-3, with 11 nucleotides matching TRBD2. Trimming cost V 6 bases and J 4 bases; bases outside gene matches: 9. The CDR3 is 16 residues long. Germline CDR1 and CDR2: MNHNY and SVGAGI (reference sequence).

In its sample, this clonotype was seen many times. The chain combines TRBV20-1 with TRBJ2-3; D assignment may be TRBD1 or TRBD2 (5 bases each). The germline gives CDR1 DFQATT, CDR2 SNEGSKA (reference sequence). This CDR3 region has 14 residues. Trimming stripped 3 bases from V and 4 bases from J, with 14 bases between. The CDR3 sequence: CSARARGAADTQYF. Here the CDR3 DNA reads TGCAGTGCTAGGGCCAGAGGGGCCGCAGATACGCAGTATTTT.

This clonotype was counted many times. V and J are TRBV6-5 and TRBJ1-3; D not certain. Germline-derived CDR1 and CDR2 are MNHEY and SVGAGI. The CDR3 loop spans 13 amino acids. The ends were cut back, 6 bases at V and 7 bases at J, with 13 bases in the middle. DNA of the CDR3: TGTGCCAGCAGCCCCGACGCCGGGAACACCATATATTTT. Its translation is CASSPDAGNTIYF.

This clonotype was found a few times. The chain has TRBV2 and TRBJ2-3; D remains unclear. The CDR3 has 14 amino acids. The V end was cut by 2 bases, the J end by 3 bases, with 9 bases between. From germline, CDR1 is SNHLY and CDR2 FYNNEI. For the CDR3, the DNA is TGTGCCAGCAGTGAAAGCCCCATAACAGATACGCAGTATTTT. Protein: CASSESPITDTQYF.

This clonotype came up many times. The CDR3 DNA is TGTGCCAGCAGGGGGACAGGCAATCAGCCCCAGCATTTT. Translation gives CASRGTGNQPQHF. This sequence joins TRBV2 and TRBJ1-5; 7 bases align to TRBD1. V shed 6 bases and J 2 bases; nucleotides not matched to a gene: 1. This CDR3 region has 13 residues. Germline V gene data show CDR1 as SNHLY and CDR2 as FYNNEI. Full variable domain (rest looked up from reference TRBV2 and TRBJ1-5): EPEVTQTPSHQVTQMGQEVILRCVPISNHLYFYWYRQILGQKVEFLVSFYNNEISEKSEIFDDQFSVERPDGSNFTLKIRSTKLEDSAMYFCASRGTGNQPQHFGDGTRLSIL.

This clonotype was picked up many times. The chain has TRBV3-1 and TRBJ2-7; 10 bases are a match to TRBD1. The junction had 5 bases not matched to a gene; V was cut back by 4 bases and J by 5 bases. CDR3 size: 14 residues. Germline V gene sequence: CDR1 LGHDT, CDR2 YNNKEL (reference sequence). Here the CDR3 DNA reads TGTGCCAGCAGCCCGGGACAGGGGCCAGACGAGCAGTACTTC. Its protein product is CASSPGQGPDEQYF.

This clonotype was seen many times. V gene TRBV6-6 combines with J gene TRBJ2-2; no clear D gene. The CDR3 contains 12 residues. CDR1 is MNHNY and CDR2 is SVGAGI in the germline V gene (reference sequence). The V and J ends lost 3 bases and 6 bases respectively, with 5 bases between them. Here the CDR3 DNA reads TGTGCCAGCAGTTATAGTCCCGGGGAGCTGTTTTTT. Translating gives CASSYSPGELFF.

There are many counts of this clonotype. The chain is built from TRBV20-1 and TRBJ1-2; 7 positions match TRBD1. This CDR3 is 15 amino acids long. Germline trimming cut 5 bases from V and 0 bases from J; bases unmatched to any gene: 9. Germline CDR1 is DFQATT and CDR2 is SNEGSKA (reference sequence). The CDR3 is CSAYKGQSSNYGYTF. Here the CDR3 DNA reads TGCAGTGCTTACAAGGGACAGTCTTCTAACTATGGCTACACCTTC.

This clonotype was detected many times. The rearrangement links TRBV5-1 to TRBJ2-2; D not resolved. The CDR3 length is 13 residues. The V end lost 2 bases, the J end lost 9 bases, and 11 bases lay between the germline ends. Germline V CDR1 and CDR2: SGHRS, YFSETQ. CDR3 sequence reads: CASSLGSPRELFF. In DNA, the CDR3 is TGCGCCAGCAGCTTAGGGTCCCCAAGGGAGCTGTTTTTT. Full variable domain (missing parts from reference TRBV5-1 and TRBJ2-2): KAGVTQTPRYLIKTRGQQVTLSCSPISGHRSVSWYQQTPGQGLQFLFEYFSETQRNKGNFPGRFSGRQFSNSRSEMNVSTLELGDSALYLCASSLGSPRELFFGEGSRLTVL.

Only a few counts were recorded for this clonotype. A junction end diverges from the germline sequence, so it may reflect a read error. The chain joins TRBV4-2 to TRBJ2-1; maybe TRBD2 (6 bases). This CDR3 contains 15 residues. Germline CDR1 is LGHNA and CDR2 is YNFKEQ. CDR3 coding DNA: TGTGCCAGCAGCCACGGGAGCGGTTCTTCCAATGAGCTGTTCTTC. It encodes CASSHGSGSSNELFF.

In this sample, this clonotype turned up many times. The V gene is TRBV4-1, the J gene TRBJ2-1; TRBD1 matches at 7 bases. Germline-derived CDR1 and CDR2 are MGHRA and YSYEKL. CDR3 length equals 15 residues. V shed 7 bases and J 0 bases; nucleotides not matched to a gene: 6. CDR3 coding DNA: TGCGCCAGCACCTTAGGACAGGACTCCTACAATGAGCAGTTCTTC. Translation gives CASTLGQDSYNEQFF.

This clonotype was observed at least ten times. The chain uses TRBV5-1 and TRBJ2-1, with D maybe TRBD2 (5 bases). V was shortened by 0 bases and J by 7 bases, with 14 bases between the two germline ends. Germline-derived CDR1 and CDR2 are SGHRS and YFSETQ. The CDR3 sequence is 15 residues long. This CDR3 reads CASSLAGLNKNEQFF. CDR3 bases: TGCGCCAGCAGCTTGGCTGGACTTAACAAAAATGAGCAGTTCTTC.